The 18 T cell receptor beta chains in this list originate from one sample, sequenced in a study of blood T cells in healthy people across ages. A second PCR of roughly 7 to 11 cycles used a sample-barcoded 5' primer and a J-beta primer mix. TCRdb re-called the 5' RACE reads with MiXCR, one entry per CDR3 protein. The table lists approximately 800,000 distinct CDR3 sequences, 55% to 75% of them singletons, with around 20% in the top ten. The specimen sequenced was blood. Receptors originate from a man aged 30-40 years in good health.

This clonotype appeared a single time. The V call is TRBV5-1, the J call TRBJ1-5; unclear D gene. The CDR3 sequence is 17 residues long. The germline V gene has CDR1 SGHRS and CDR2 YFSETQ. The V gene lost 0 bases and the J gene lost 0 bases, with 13 bases spanning the gap. The CDR3: CASSLGPAVDSNQPQHF. Written as DNA, the CDR3 is TGCGCCAGCAGCTTGGGCCCGGCGGTAGATAGCAATCAGCCCCAGCATTTT. The full variable domain, completed using reference TRBV5-1 and TRBJ1-5, is KAGVTQTPRYLIKTRGQQVTLSCSPISGHRSVSWYQQTPGQGLQFLFEYFSETQRNKGNFPGRFSGRQFSNSRSEMNVSTLELGDSALYLCASSLGPAVDSNQPQHFGDGTRLSIL.

The rearrangement links TRBV14 to TRBJ1-2; D gene ambiguous. Trimming left V 1 base short and J 5 bases short, with 8 bases between. Per germline, CDR1 SGHDN and CDR2 FVKESK. The CDR3 runs to 13 residues. CDR3 residues: CASSQVGGYGYTF. CDR3 in DNA: TGTGCCAGCAGCCAAGTGGGAGGGTATGGCTACACCTTC.

This chain connects TRBV12-3 or TRBV12-4 to TRBJ1-1; D may be TRBD1 (5 bases). V lost 0 bases and J lost 2, with 10 bases in between. The CDR3 contains 15 residues. CDR3 loop: CASSLARGLNTEAFF. In DNA, the CDR3 is TGTGCCAGCAGTTTAGCGAGGGGCCTAAACACTGAAGCTTTCTTT.

The chain uses TRBV29-1 and TRBJ2-1; 11 nucleotides match TRBD1. The V gene end was trimmed by 4 bases and the J gene end by 6 bases; junction bases not matched to a gene: 5. Per germline, CDR1 SQVTM and CDR2 ANQGSEA. The CDR3 length is 14 residues. The DNA of the CDR3 is TGCAGCGTTGTGTGGGACAGGGGGTCCAATGAGCAGTTCTTC. Its protein product is CSVVWDRGSNEQFF.

The chain employs TRBV29-1 and TRBJ2-5; a weak D match, TRBD2 (5 bases). The CDR3 is 12 residues long. Germline V gene data show CDR1 as SQVTM and CDR2 as ANQGSEA. Trimming pared 6 bases from V and 11 bases from J, leaving 19 bases between. CDR3 amino acids: CSVGSGFNEQYF. As DNA, the CDR3 is TGCAGCGTCGGCTCGGGGTTCAATGAGCAGTACTTC.

This clonotype was observed many times. V usage is TRBV20-1 and J usage is TRBJ2-3; D gene ambiguous. The CDR3 length is 13 residues. Germline CDR1 DFQATT, CDR2 SNEGSKA (reference sequence). CDR3 sequence: CSAIALGIDTQYF. Here the CDR3 DNA reads TGCAGCGCAATAGCTTTAGGAATAGATACGCAGTATTTT.

V usage is TRBV29-1 and J usage is TRBJ2-3, with D possibly matching TRBD1 (6 bases). The CDR3 totals 14 residues. V shed 7 bases and J shed 5 bases, with 19 bases lying between them. Germline V gene lookup returns CDR1 SQVTM and CDR2 ANQGSEA. Here the CDR3 reads CSASQGFGGDTQYF. The CDR3 bases are TGCAGCGCCTCTCAGGGGTTTGGGGGAGATACGCAGTATTTT.

The rearrangement links TRBV7-9 to TRBJ1-1; no clear D. The CDR3 is 15 residues long. Germline lookup yields CDR1 SEHNR and CDR2 FQNEAQ (reference sequence). The V end was cut by 0 bases, the J end by 3 bases, with 11 bases between. CDR3 protein: CASSLAGSPHTEAFF. CDR3 nucleotides: TGTGCCAGCAGCTTAGCAGGGTCACCCCACACTGAAGCTTTCTTT.

This chain links TRBV7-2 with TRBJ2-7; D possibly corresponds to TRBD2 (6 bases). With the DNA end fitting TRBJ2-5 better, the J assignment may be wrong. This CDR3 has 14 residues. Germline V gene lookup returns CDR1 SGHTA and CDR2 FQGNSA. The CDR3 reads CASSLHSGEETQYF. In DNA form, the CDR3 reads TGTGCCAGCAGCTTACATAGCGGTGAAGAGACCCAGTACTTC.

The rearrangement joins TRBV6-2 or TRBV6-3 to TRBJ1-2; 8 positions agree with TRBD1. The CDR3 has 14 residues. Germline CDR1 is MNHEY and CDR2 is SVGEGT. After removal of 6 bases from V and 2 bases from J, the junction contained 5 bases not matched to a gene. For the CDR3, the DNA is TGTGCCAGCAGAACACGGACAGGGAACTATGGCTACACCTTC. Protein: CASRTRTGNYGYTF.

V and J are TRBV4-2 and TRBJ2-4, with 7 bases lining up with TRBD2. The J call is in doubt because the DNA end fits TRBJ2-7 better. The CDR3 has 14 residues. Germline-derived CDR1 and CDR2 are LGHNA and YNFKEQ. The CDR3 DNA follows: TGTGCCAGCAAACGGGACTACCAGAGCTACGAGCAGTACTTC. It is translated as CASKRDYQSYEQYF.

This rearrangement joins TRBV7-9 to TRBJ1-2, with unresolved D. Trimming left V 0 bases short and J 13 bases short, with 6 bases between. Germline assignment: CDR1 SEHNR and CDR2 FQNEAQ (reference sequence). The CDR3 length is 10 residues. CDR3 bases: TGTGCCAGCAGCTTAGCAGGAATCACCTTC. Translation: CASSLAGITF.

This clonotype was found a few times. This chain links TRBV29-1 with TRBJ1-1; D is unclear. The V and J ends lost 8 bases and 0 bases respectively, with 16 bases between them. This CDR3 is built from 14 residues. Looked up from germline, CDR1 is SQVTM and CDR2 is ANQGSEA. In nucleotides, the CDR3 is TGCAGCCATCATCGTGTAAGGGTGAACACTGAAGCTTTCTTT. It is translated as CSHHRVRVNTEAFF.

The chain combines TRBV4-2 with TRBJ2-4; 9 bases fit TRBD1. The better agreement between TRBJ2-7 and the DNA end casts doubt on the J call. Looked up from germline, CDR1 is LGHNA and CDR2 is YNFKEQ. This CDR3 has 15 amino acids. The CDR3 sequence: CASSHLTGGIYEQYF. CDR3 in DNA: TGTGCCAGCAGCCACCTGACAGGGGGGATATACGAGCAGTACTTC.

The chain couples TRBV6-5 to TRBJ2-2; D unresolved. Trimming pared 2 bases from V and 1 base from J, leaving 11 bases between. CDR1 and CDR2 from the germline V gene are MNHEY and SVGAGI. The CDR3 is made up of 16 amino acids. CDR3 protein: CASSYSWGVNTGELFF. DNA of the CDR3: TGTGCCAGCAGTTACAGCTGGGGTGTGAACACCGGGGAGCTGTTTTTT.

The rearrangement joins TRBV27 to TRBJ2-5, with D possibly TRBD2 on 6 matching bases. Per the germline V gene, CDR1 is MNHEY and CDR2 is SMNVEV (reference sequence). The CDR3 consists of 14 residues. V was shortened by 6 bases and J by 0 bases, with 11 bases between the two germline ends. CDR3 sequence reads: CASRRPGDQETQYF. Written as DNA, the CDR3 is TGTGCCAGCAGGCGCCCGGGAGACCAAGAGACCCAGTACTTC.

A few counts support this clonotype. The genes are TRBV6-5 and TRBJ2-5; D unresolved. The CDR3 sequence is 14 residues long. Trimming removed 0 bases from V and 4 bases from J, with 9 bases in between. CDR1 is MNHEY and CDR2 is SVGAGI in the germline V gene. Here the CDR3 reads CASSYSWGAETQYF. Here the CDR3 DNA reads TGTGCCAGCAGTTACTCGTGGGGTGCAGAGACCCAGTACTTC.

This chain connects TRBV5-1 to TRBJ1-4, with TRBD1 identical over 7 bases. Germline values: CDR1 SGHRS, CDR2 YFSETQ. The CDR3 is 14 amino acids. Trimming at V came to 3 bases and at J to 6 bases, leaving 5 bases not matched to a gene. CDR3 residues: CASSSGQQYEKLFF. The CDR3 DNA sequence: TGCGCCAGCAGCTCGGGACAGCAGTATGAAAAACTGTTTTTT.